This T cell receptor (beta chain) was identified during a study of tumour-infiltrating T cells in Burkitt lymphoma. Study summary: Patients covered every epidemiological subtype of Burkitt lymphoma. Repertoire clonality predicted overall and progression-free survival.

Of note for this clone: The antigen remains undetermined.

The CDR3 covers 13 residues. Between the trimmed V and J ends, which lost 2 bases and 9 bases, there was a span of 11 bases. Germline assignment: CDR1 MNHEY and CDR2 SVGAGI. Findings and limits, study-wide: Public clonotypes, several, appeared across numerous Burkitt lymphoma patients.

Sequenced by immunoSEQ multiplex PCR; TCRdb stores in-frame clones only, minus some. The profile shows under 1,500 clones, approximately 99% of them singletons. This TCR derives from a human donor with Burkitt lymphoma. V gene TRBV6-5 combines with J gene TRBJ1-5; D is unclear. The specimen was tumor tissue. The CDR3 DNA reads TGTGCCAGCAGTTACAGTGTGGGGTCGCCCCAGCATTTT. This encodes CASSYSVGSPQHF.